The 3 T cell receptor beta chains listed next were all sequenced from one sample in a study of T cells in Graves' hyperthyroidism and ophthalmopathy. Authors of the study amplified TCR beta CDR3 regions from RNA transcripts. Carried out on the TCR CDR3, a first-round RT-PCR used the HTBI primer set. One entry per CDR3 protein, called by TCRdb with MiXCR from the multiplex PCR reads. The table lists about half a million distinct CDR3 sequences, approximately 24% of them singletons. Sample: blood. The receptors come from a woman aged 25 to 39 with Graves' ophthalmopathy.

This chain links TRBV25-1 with TRBJ1-1, with 7 bases identical to TRBD1. CDR1 and CDR2 (germline): MGHDK, SYGVNS. This CDR3 is 14 amino acids long. V was clipped by 5 bases and J by 1 base; unmatched bases: 4. CDR3 coding DNA: TGTGCCAGCAGTAATAACAGGGGGAACACTGAAGCTTTCTTT. The encoded protein is CASSNNRGNTEAFF.

The V call is TRBV27, the J call TRBJ2-7, with D possibly TRBD2 on 5 matching bases. From germline, CDR1 is MNHEY and CDR2 SMNVEV (reference sequence). With 7 bases removed from V and 4 bases from J, the gap between germline ends came to 11 bases. This CDR3 is built from 12 residues. In nucleotides, the CDR3 is TGTGCCAGCACTTTCGACTATTACGAGCAGTACTTC. This codes for CASTFDYYEQYF.

This clonotype was counted once. The chain links TRBV27 to TRBJ2-2; 8 bases align to TRBD2. Looked up from germline, CDR1 is MNHEY and CDR2 is SMNVEV (reference sequence). The J segment lost 0 bases and the V segment lost 0 bases, leaving 0 bases of the junction unmatched. The CDR3 runs 16 residues. CDR3 amino acids: CASSLSTSANTGELFF. In DNA form, the CDR3 reads TGTGCCAGCAGTTTATCGACTAGCGCGAACACCGGGGAGCTGTTTTTT.